This T cell receptor beta chain came from a study of T cell responses to AZD1222 COVID-19 vaccine. A note on this clone: Its antigen is undetermined.

CDR3 size: 15 residues. In germline, CDR1 is SGHTA, CDR2 FQGNSA. With V trimmed by 5 bases and J by 3 bases, 6 bases remained unmatched. Whole-study results and caveats: Variant regions that are unmutated are reportedly the target of nearly half of spike-specific TCRs. The peak T cell response came first, and repertoires were sampled only after it.

The repertoire was sequenced with immunoSEQ multiplex PCR; TCRdb's copy has only in-frame clones and lacks some. The sample gives about 160,000 clones, around 93% of which show up once; 4.4% is in the top ten. The receptor's source is an adult in good health. The sequenced sample was peripheral blood, obtained on day 0 of AZD1222 vaccination. The chain carries TRBV7-2 and TRBJ1-5, with TRBD1 matching over 8 bases. The CDR3 spells CASSRTGQTNQPQHF. The CDR3, as DNA: TGTGCCAGCAGCAGGACAGGGCAGACCAATCAGCCCCAGCATTTT.